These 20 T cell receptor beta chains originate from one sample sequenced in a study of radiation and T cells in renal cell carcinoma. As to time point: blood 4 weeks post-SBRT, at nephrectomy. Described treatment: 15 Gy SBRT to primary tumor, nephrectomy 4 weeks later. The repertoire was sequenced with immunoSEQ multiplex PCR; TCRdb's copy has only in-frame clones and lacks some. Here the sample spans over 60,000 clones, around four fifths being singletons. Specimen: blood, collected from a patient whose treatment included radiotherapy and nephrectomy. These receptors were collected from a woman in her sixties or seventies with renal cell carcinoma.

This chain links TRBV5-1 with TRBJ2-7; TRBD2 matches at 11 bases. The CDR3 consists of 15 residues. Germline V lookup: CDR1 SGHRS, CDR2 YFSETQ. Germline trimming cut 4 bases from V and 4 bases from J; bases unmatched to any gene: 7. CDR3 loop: CASSRAGTSGYEQYF. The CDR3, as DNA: TGCGCCAGCAGCCGTGCCGGGACTAGCGGATACGAGCAGTACTTC.

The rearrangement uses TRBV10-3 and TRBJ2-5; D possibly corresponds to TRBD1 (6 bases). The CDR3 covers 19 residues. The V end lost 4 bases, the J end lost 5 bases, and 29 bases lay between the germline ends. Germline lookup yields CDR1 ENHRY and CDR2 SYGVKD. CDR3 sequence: CAISAPRDKADQPAETQYF. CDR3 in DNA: TGTGCCATCAGTGCCCCTCGGGACAAGGCCGACCAGCCAGCGGAGACCCAGTACTTC.

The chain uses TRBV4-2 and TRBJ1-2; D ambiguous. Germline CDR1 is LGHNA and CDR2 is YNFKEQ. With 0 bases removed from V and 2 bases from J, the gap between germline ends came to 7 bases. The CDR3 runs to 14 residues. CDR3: CASSQDSLNYGYTF. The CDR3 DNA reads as TGTGCCAGCAGCCAAGACAGCCTAAACTATGGCTACACCTTC.

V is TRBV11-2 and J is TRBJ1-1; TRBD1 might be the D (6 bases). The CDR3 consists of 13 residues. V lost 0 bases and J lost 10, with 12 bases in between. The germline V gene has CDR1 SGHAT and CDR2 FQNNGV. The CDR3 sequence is CASSLDRGPTAFF. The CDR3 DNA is TGTGCCAGCAGCTTAGACAGGGGCCCTACAGCTTTCTTT.

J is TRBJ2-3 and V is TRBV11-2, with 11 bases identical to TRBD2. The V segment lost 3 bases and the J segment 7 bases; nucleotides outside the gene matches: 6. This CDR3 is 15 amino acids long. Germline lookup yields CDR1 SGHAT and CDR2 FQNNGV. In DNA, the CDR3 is TGTGCCAGCAGCTTGGAGACTAGCGGGACTAATACGCAGTATTTT. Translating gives CASSLETSGTNTQYF.

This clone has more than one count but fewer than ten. The CDR3 reads CASSSGFMNTEAFF. For the CDR3, the DNA is TGTGCCAGCAGTTCGGGTTTCATGAACACTGAAGCTTTCTTT. The V gene is TRBV5-4, the J gene TRBJ1-1; D ambiguous. Trimming took 5 bases from V and 0 from J, leaving 11 bases between them. The CDR3 runs to 14 residues. CDR1 SGHNT and CDR2 YYREEE come from the germline V gene (reference sequence).

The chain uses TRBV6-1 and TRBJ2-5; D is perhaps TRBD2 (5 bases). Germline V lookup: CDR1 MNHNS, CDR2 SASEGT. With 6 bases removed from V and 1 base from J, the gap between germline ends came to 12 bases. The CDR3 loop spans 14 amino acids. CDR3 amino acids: CASSGGRGQETQYF. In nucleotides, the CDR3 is TGTGCCAGCAGCGGCGGGCGAGGCCAAGAGACCCAGTACTTC.

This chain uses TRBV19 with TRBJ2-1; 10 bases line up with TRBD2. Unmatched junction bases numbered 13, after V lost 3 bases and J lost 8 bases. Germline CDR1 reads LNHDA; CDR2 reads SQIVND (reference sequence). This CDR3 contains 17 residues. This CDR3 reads CASSIGGLAGAVDEQFF. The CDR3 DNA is TGTGCCAGTAGTATCGGTGGGCTAGCGGGAGCGGTAGATGAGCAGTTCTTC. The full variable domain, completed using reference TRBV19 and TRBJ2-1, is DGGITQSPKYLFRKEGQNVTLSCEQNLNHDAMYWYRQDPGQGLRLIYYSQIVNDFQKGDIAEGYSVSREKKESFPLTVTSAQKNPTAFYLCASSIGGLAGAVDEQFFGPGTRLTVL.

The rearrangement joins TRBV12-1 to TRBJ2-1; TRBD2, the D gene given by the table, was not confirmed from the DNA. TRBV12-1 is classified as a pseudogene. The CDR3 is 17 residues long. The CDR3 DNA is TGTGCCAGCAGCCCGGGCGGGACTTCCGGCTCCTACAATGAGCAGTTCTTC. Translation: CASSPGGTSGSYNEQFF.

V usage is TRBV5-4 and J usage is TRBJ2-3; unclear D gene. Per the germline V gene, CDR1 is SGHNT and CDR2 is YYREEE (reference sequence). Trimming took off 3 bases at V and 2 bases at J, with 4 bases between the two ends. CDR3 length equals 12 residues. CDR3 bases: TGTGCCAGCAGCTCCACCACAGATACGCAGTATTTT. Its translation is CASSSTTDTQYF.

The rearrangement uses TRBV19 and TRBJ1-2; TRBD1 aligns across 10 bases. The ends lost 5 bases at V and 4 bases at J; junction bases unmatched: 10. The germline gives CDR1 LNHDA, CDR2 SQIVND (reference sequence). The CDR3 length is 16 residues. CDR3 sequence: CASSSGRTGGVYGYTF. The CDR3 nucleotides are TGTGCCAGTAGTTCTGGACGGACAGGGGGAGTCTATGGCTACACCTTC.

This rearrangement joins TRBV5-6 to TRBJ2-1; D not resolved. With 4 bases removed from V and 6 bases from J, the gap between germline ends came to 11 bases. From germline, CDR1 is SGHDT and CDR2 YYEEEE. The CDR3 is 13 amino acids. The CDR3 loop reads CASSNGPGNEQFF. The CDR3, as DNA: TGTGCCAGCAGCAACGGACCCGGCAATGAGCAGTTCTTC. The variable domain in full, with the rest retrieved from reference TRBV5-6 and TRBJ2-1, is DAGVTQSPTHLIKTRGQQVTLRCSPKSGHDTVSWYQQALGQGPQFIFQYYEEEERQRGNFPDRFSGHQFPNYSSELNVNALLLGDSALYLCASSNGPGNEQFFGPGTRLTVL.

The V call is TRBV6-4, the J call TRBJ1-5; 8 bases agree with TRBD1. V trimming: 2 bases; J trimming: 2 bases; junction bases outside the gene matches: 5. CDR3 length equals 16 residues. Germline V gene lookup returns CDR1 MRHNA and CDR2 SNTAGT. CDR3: CASSDRDRRGNQPQHF. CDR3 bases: TGTGCCAGCAGTGACCGGGACAGGCGGGGCAATCAGCCCCAGCATTTT.

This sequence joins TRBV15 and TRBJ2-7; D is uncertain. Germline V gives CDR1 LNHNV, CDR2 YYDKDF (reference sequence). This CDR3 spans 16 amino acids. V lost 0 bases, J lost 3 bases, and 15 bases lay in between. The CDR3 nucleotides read TGTGCCACCAGCAGAGATGTTATTGTAGGTGGCTACGAGCAGTACTTC. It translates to CATSRDVIVGGYEQYF.

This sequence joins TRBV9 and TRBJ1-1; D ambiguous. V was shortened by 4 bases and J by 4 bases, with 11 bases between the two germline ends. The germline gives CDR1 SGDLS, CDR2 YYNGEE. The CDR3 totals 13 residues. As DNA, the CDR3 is TGTGCCAGCAGCCAAGGGATGGCCACTGAAGCTTTCTTT. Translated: CASSQGMATEAFF. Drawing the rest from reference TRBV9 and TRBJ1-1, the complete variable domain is DSGVTQTPKHLITATGQRVTLRCSPRSGDLSVYWYQQSLDQGLQFLIQYYNGEERAKGNILERFSAQQFPDLHSELNLSSLELGDSALYFCASSQGMATEAFFGQGTRLTVV.

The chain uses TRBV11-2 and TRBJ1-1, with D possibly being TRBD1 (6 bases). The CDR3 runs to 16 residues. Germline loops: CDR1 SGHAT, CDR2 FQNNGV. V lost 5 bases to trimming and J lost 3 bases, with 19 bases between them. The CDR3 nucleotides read TGTGCCAGCAGCCCCGGCGGGGGGAGGGGGGACACTGAAGCTTTCTTT. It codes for CASSPGGGRGDTEAFF.

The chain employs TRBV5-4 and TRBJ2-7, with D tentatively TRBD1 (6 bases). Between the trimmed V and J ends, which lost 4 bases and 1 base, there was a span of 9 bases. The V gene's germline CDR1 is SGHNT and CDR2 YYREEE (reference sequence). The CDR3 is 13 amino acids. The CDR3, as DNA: TGTGCCAGCAGCATGGACAGTTCCTACGAGCAGTACTTC. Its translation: CASSMDSSYEQYF.

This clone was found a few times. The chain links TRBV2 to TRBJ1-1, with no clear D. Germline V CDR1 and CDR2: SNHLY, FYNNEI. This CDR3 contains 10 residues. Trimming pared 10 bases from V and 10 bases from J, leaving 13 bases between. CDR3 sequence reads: CAILPRGAFF. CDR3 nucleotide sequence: TGTGCCATCTTGCCCCGAGGAGCTTTCTTT. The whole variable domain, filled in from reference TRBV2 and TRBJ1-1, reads EPEVTQTPSHQVTQMGQEVILRCVPISNHLYFYWYRQILGQKVEFLVSFYNNEISEKSEIFDDQFSVERPDGSNFTLKIRSTKLEDSAMYFCAILPRGAFFGQGTRLTVV.

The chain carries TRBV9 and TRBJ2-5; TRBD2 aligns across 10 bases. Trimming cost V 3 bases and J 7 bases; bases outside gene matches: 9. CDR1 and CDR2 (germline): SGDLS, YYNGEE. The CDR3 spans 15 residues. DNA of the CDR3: TGTGCCAGCAGCGCCCCGACTAGCGGGCTGGGGACCCAGTACTTC. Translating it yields CASSAPTSGLGTQYF.

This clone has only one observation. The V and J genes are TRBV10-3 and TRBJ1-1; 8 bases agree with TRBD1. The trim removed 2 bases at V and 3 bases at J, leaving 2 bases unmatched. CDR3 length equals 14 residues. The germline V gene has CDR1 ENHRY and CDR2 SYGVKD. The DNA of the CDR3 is TGTGCCATCAGTGAGCAGGGGGCGGACACTGAAGCTTTCTTT. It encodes CAISEQGADTEAFF.